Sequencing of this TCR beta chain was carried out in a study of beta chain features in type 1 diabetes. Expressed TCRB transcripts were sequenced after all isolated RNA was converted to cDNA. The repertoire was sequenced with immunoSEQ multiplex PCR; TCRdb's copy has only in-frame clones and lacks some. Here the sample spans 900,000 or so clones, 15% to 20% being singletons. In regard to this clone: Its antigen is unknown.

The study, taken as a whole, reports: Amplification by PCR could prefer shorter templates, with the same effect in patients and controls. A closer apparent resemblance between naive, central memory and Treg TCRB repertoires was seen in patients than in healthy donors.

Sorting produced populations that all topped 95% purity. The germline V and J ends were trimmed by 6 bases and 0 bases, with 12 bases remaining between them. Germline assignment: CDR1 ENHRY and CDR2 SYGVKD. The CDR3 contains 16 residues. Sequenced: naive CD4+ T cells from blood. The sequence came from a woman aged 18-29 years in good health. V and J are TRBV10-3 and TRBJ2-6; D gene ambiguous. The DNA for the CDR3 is TGTGCCATCAGCCTGGAACAGAGCTCTGGGGCCAACGTCCTGACTTTC. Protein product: CAISLEQSSGANVLTF.